Each of the 23 T cell receptor beta chains below was sequenced from the same sample in a study of graft-versus-host responses after intestinal transplantation. Sequencing used immunoSEQ multiplex PCR; TCRdb keeps in-frame clones, though not all of them. The data contain fewer than 100,000 clones, around 86% of them singletons. The source was PBMCs, collected 255 days after intestinal transplant. The receptors derive from a human patient who received an intestinal transplant, so some T cells may come from the graft donor.

This clone was found a few times. The chain recombines TRBV7-9 with TRBJ1-3; D not certain. V was cut by 4 bases and J by 16 bases, with 23 bases left in between. The germline V gene encodes CDR1 SEHNR and CDR2 FQNEAQ (reference sequence). This CDR3 spans 14 amino acids. The CDR3 nucleotides read TGTGCCAGCAGCTCCGTGGACCGGGCTCAACGTCGCTATTTT. This encodes CASSSVDRAQRRYF.

Sample share makes this clone medium-sized. CDR3 region: CASSLQRGSSYEQYF. The CDR3 DNA follows: TGTGCCAGCAGCTTGCAGCGGGGGAGCTCCTACGAGCAGTACTTC. This sequence joins TRBV5-4 and TRBJ2-7; 8 nucleotides align to TRBD2. Germline CDR1 and CDR2: SGHNT and YYREEE (reference sequence). The CDR3 length is 15 residues. V shed 1 base, J shed 0 bases, and the junction held 3 bases outside the gene matches.

The chain carries TRBV6-1 and TRBJ2-5; possibly TRBD1 for D (6 bases). Gene TRBJ2-7 matches the end of the DNA better, so the J call may be wrong. The germline gives CDR1 MNHNS, CDR2 SASEGT. The CDR3 is 16 residues long. The CDR3 loop reads CASSESAGVGGHEQYF. The DNA for the CDR3 is TGTGCCAGCAGTGAATCAGCAGGGGTTGGCGGACACGAGCAGTACTTC.

CDR3: CSARGLSEQYF. The DNA for the CDR3 is TGCAGTGCTAGAGGACTCTCCGAGCAGTACTTC. The chain links TRBV20-1 to TRBJ2-7; unclear D gene. V dropped 1 base and J dropped 6 bases, with 7 bases sitting between them. The CDR3 sequence is 11 residues long. Germline V gives CDR1 DFQATT, CDR2 SNEGSKA (reference sequence).

The rearrangement joins TRBV5-1 to TRBJ1-1, with 7 bases aligning to TRBD1. The CDR3 has 13 amino acids. The V gene end was trimmed by 4 bases and the J gene end by 2 bases; junction bases not matched to a gene: 2. Germline V gives CDR1 SGHRS, CDR2 YFSETQ. The CDR3 sequence is CASSGDSNTEAFF. The CDR3 coding sequence is TGCGCCAGCAGCGGGGACAGTAACACTGAAGCTTTCTTT.

The chain combines TRBV6-6 with TRBJ1-5; D unclear. The CDR3 totals 15 residues. V was shortened by 2 bases and J by 2 bases, with 10 bases between the two germline ends. In germline, CDR1 is MNHNY, CDR2 SVGAGI (reference sequence). The CDR3 DNA follows: TGTGCCAGCAGTTACCAGGCACCGGGCAATCAGCCCCAGCATTTT. This codes for CASSYQAPGNQPQHF.

This clone appeared a few times. CDR3 bases: TGTGCCAGCAGTTTTGCCGGACAGAGCTACGAGCAGTACTTC. Amino acid sequence: CASSFAGQSYEQYF. J is TRBJ2-7 and V is TRBV28, with D tentatively TRBD1 (6 bases). The CDR3 totals 14 residues. The germline CDR1 and CDR2 sequences are MDHEN and SYDVKM. Trimming took off 3 bases at V and 3 bases at J, with 12 bases between the two ends.

CDR3 nucleotides: TGTGCCAGCAGTTTATGGCCGGGGGAGGGATCAACTAATGAAAAACTGTTTTTT. Its translation is CASSLWPGEGSTNEKLFF. V is TRBV28 and J is TRBJ1-4, with a possible D match to TRBD1 (5 bases). The V gene's germline CDR1 is MDHEN and CDR2 SYDVKM. V lost 0 bases to trimming and J lost 0 bases, with 14 bases between them. This CDR3 spans 18 amino acids.

The chain links TRBV15 to TRBJ2-1; 11 positions agree with TRBD2. Per the germline V gene, CDR1 is LNHNV and CDR2 is YYDKDF (reference sequence). Trimming cost V 2 bases and J 4 bases; bases outside gene matches: 10. This CDR3 contains 18 residues. This CDR3 is CATSRSELAGGLYNEQFF. The CDR3 DNA sequence: TGTGCCACCAGCAGATCGGAGCTAGCGGGGGGCCTTTACAATGAGCAGTTCTTC.

J is TRBJ1-2 and V is TRBV6-5; D is possibly TRBD1 (5 bases). Trimming removed 2 bases from V and 7 bases from J, with 11 bases in between. Germline V gene lookup returns CDR1 MNHEY and CDR2 SVGAGI. The length of the CDR3 is 13 residues. CDR3 sequence (DNA): TGTGCCAGCAGTTACGGGGCAGGGCTTGGCTACACCTTC. Translated, it gives CASSYGAGLGYTF.

The genes are TRBV27 and TRBJ2-3; 8 bases align to TRBD2. The V gene's germline CDR1 is MNHEY and CDR2 SMNVEV (reference sequence). With V trimmed by 3 bases and J by 6 bases, 8 bases remained unmatched. CDR3 length: 15 residues. CDR3 in DNA: TGTGCCAGCAGTTTTTCGGGGGGGCATGAGGATACGCAGTATTTT. This translates into CASSFSGGHEDTQYF.

The CDR3 sequence is CASSQGEDTQYF. The CDR3 DNA sequence: TGTGCCAGCTCCCAGGGGGAAGATACGCAGTATTTT. The genes are TRBV18 and TRBJ2-3; 7 nucleotides line up with TRBD1. CDR3 size: 12 residues. Trimming cost V 6 bases and J 5 bases; bases outside gene matches: 2. The germline V gene encodes CDR1 KGHSH and CDR2 LQKENI.

The DNA of the CDR3 is TGCGCCAGCAGCTTGGGCGGGCAGGGCAGGGCAGATACGCAGTATTTT. Amino acids: CASSLGGQGRADTQYF. This sequence joins TRBV5-1 and TRBJ2-3; tentatively, D is TRBD1 or TRBD2 (5 bases each). The V and J ends lost 0 bases and 4 bases respectively, with 15 bases between them. Looked up from germline, CDR1 is SGHRS and CDR2 is YFSETQ. The CDR3 covers 16 residues. The full variable domain, rest sourced from reference TRBV5-1 and TRBJ2-3, is KAGVTQTPRYLIKTRGQQVTLSCSPISGHRSVSWYQQTPGQGLQFLFEYFSETQRNKGNFPGRFSGRQFSNSRSEMNVSTLELGDSALYLCASSLGGQGRADTQYFGPGTRLTVL.

This chain connects TRBV7-6 to TRBJ2-5; D perhaps matches TRBD1 (6 bases). Germline CDR1 is SGHVS and CDR2 is FNYEAQ. V was cut by 1 base and J by 3 bases, with 24 bases left in between. The CDR3 consists of 19 residues. CDR3 nucleotides: TGTGCCAGCAGCTTAGTAGATTATGGCAGGGGAAGGGTTAAAGAGACCCAGTACTTC. Translated, it gives CASSLVDYGRGRVKETQYF.

The V gene is TRBV29-1, the J gene TRBJ1-2, with no clear D. V shed 3 bases and J shed 5 bases, with 7 bases lying between them. CDR3 size: 11 residues. CDR1 SQVTM and CDR2 ANQGSEA come from the germline V gene. The CDR3 DNA is TGCAGCGTTGAGTTGGGGTATGGCTACACCTTC. Amino acids: CSVELGYGYTF. Looking up the rest from reference TRBV29-1 and TRBJ1-2 gives the full variable domain: SAVISQKPSRDICQRGTSLTIQCQVDSQVTMMFWYRQQPGQSLTLIATANQGSEATYESGFVIDKFPISRPNLTFSTLTVSNMSPEDSSIYLCSVELGYGYTFGSGTRLTVV.

This sequence joins TRBV19 and TRBJ2-3; the match to TRBD2 covers 9 bases. V was pared by 3 bases and J by 4 bases, with 5 bases of the junction left unmatched. CDR1 is LNHDA and CDR2 is SQIVND in the germline V gene (reference sequence). CDR3 length: 15 amino acids. The CDR3 reads CASSILRGGPDTQYF. The CDR3 DNA sequence: TGTGCCAGTAGTATCTTGCGGGGGGGCCCAGATACGCAGTATTTT.

This sequence joins TRBV27 and TRBJ2-3; 10 bases align to TRBD2. Per germline, CDR1 MNHEY and CDR2 SMNVEV (reference sequence). V was pared by 2 bases and J by 3 bases, with 2 bases of the junction left unmatched. The CDR3 has 15 residues. The CDR3 loop is CASSLIAGGTDTQYF. In nucleotides, the CDR3 is TGTGCCAGCAGTTTAATAGCGGGGGGTACAGATACGCAGTATTTT.

The genes are TRBV9 and TRBJ2-2; 7 bases agree with TRBD2. The CDR3 is made up of 15 amino acids. CDR1 is SGDLS and CDR2 is YYNGEE in the germline V gene. V was pared by 0 bases and J by 6 bases, with 5 bases of the junction left unmatched. In DNA, the CDR3 is TGTGCCAGCAGCGTAGGGGCGGGAGTTGCCGGGGAGCTGTTTTTT. Translating gives CASSVGAGVAGELFF.

The V call is TRBV10-3, the J call TRBJ1-3, with no clear D. V gave up 0 bases and J gave up 0 bases, with 9 bases separating them. The CDR3 length is 16 residues. CDR1 and CDR2 from the germline V gene are ENHRY and SYGVKD. CDR3 sequence: CAISESGVSSGNTIYF. DNA for the CDR3: TGTGCCATCAGTGAGTCTGGGGTTAGCTCTGGAAACACCATATATTTT.

This clone occurred once. The V call is TRBV4-1, the J call TRBJ1-1; D is possibly TRBD1 (5 bases). The CDR3 length is 16 residues. V was shortened by 2 bases and J by 1 base, with 14 bases between the two germline ends. Germline CDR1 MGHRA, CDR2 YSYEKL. The CDR3 coding sequence is TGCGCCAGCAGCCAATCCCCCGCCAGGGAGAACACTGAAGCTTTCTTT. The encoded protein is CASSQSPARENTEAFF.

The rearrangement joins TRBV28 to TRBJ1-5; maybe TRBD1 (5 bases). CDR1 and CDR2 from the germline V gene are MDHEN and SYDVKM. The CDR3 spans 15 residues. V lost 3 bases to trimming and J lost 4 bases, with 13 bases between them. The CDR3 coding sequence is TGTGCCAGCAGTTTCCAGCGGGAGGGGAATCAGCCCCAGCATTTT. This gives the protein CASSFQREGNQPQHF.

This clone is a singleton in its sample. The chain combines TRBV28 with TRBJ1-4; 8 bases map to TRBD1. The CDR3 is made up of 14 amino acids. Germline CDR1 reads MDHEN; CDR2 reads SYDVKM. V lost 4 bases, J lost 5 bases, and 3 bases stayed unmatched. CDR3 DNA: TGTGCCAGCAGTTATAGACAGGGGAATGAAAAACTGTTTTTT. This codes for CASSYRQGNEKLFF. The full variable domain, in which reference TRBV28 and TRBJ1-4 provide the parts outside the CDR3, is DVKVTQSSRYLVKRTGEKVFLECVQDMDHENMFWYRQDPGLGLRLIYFSYDVKMKEKGDIPEGYSVSREKKERFSLILESASTNQTSMYLCASSYRQGNEKLFFGSGTQLSVL.

The chain carries TRBV11-2 and TRBJ1-6; D gene unclear. CDR1 is SGHAT, CDR2 FQNNGV, per germline. CDR3 length: 13 amino acids. Trimming shortened V by 5 bases and J by 11 bases, and 13 bases separated the two germline ends. The CDR3 spells CASSPNALTPLHF. The CDR3 DNA reads as TGTGCCAGCAGCCCGAACGCGCTGACACCCCTCCACTTT.